Detailed here is one T cell receptor (beta chain). The germline gene is not matched at one end of the junction; a read error may be the cause. The CDR3 is 11 residues long. Germline assignment: CDR1 SGHAT and CDR2 FQNNGV. The data stem from a study of shared clonotypes between healthy human individuals. CD8 cells regarded as naive lacked CD45RO, were positively chosen for CCR7, and omitted terminally differentiated effector memory CD45RA+ cells. Method: immunoSEQ multiplex PCR; TCRdb's copy keeps in-frame clones and lacks some. The sample contains under 1 million clones, more than 85% of which appear only once.

Sequencing used naive CD8+ T cells sorted from blood. J is TRBJ2-7 and V is TRBV11-2; D not resolved. This TCR was sampled from a man younger than 45 in good health. CDR3 region: CASRGSFEQYF. The CDR3 DNA follows: TGTGCCAGCAGGGGTTCCTTCGAGCAGTACTTC.